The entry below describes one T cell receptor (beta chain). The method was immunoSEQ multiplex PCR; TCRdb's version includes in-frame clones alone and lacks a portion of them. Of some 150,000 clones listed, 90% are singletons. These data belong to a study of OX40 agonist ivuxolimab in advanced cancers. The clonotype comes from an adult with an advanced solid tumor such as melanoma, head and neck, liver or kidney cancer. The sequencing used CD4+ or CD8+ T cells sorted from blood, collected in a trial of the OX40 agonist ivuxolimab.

CDR3 nucleotide sequence: TGTGCCAGCAGCTTAACCCCATCCGGGGACATGAACACTGAAGCTTTCTTT. Protein: CASSLTPSGDMNTEAFF. The chain uses TRBV7-3 and TRBJ1-1, with D possibly matching TRBD1 (6 bases). The V end lost 0 bases, the J end lost 0 bases, and 14 bases lay between the germline ends. Germline V gene lookup returns CDR1 SGHTA and CDR2 FQGTGA. This CDR3 comprises 17 residues.